This record concerns one T cell receptor beta chain sequence. The antigen is unknown. The data were obtained in a study of multiple sclerosis patients with progressive multifocal leukoencephalopathy. Findings and limits, study-wide: Lower normalized Shannon entropy suggested reduced TRB diversity in most PML patients.

Assay used: immunoSEQ multiplex PCR; TCRdb lists only in-frame clones, some missing. The sample lists 25,000 to 35,000 clones, roughly 87% occurring once. CDR3 length equals 16 residues. Trimming shortened V by 3 bases and J by 0 bases, and 15 bases separated the two germline ends. Germline V lookup: CDR1 LNHDA, CDR2 SQIVND (reference sequence). Time point in this sample: time of PML onset. JC virus DNA in cerebrospinal fluid confirmed the PML diagnosis. Natalizumab-treated patients developed PML between roughly 15 and 56 months into natalizumab therapy. Sample: PBMCs, taken from a patient treated with natalizumab. The receptor was derived from a human donor with progressive multifocal leukoencephalopathy. The chain carries TRBV19 and TRBJ2-7; D is possibly TRBD1 (6 bases). Here the CDR3 reads CASSITGNQPSYEQYF. The DNA of the CDR3 is TGTGCCAGTAGTATTACAGGGAACCAACCCTCCTACGAGCAGTACTTC.